This T cell receptor beta chain was documented in a study of T cell changes during pregnancy in multiple sclerosis. The CDR3 has 15 residues. Trimming removed 1 base at V and 1 base at J, with 8 bases between. The V gene's germline CDR1 is SGDLS and CDR2 YYNGEE. TCRdb's table, derived via immunoSEQ multiplex PCR, lists solely in-frame clones and lacks some. The table includes about 61,000 clones, about nine tenths detected once. The TCR was taken from a female donor in good health, enrolled as a control in a pregnancy study. Specimen: peripheral blood, collected in the first trimester of pregnancy. V and J are TRBV9 and TRBJ2-2; D not resolved. The CDR3 spells CASSVIPGNTGELFF. The DNA for the CDR3 is TGTGCCAGCAGCGTAATCCCCGGGAACACCGGGGAGCTGTTTTTT.